The clone carrying this TCR beta chain appeared many times. Per germline, CDR1 DFQATT and CDR2 SNEGSKA (reference sequence). This CDR3 is built from 14 residues. The V end lost 3 bases, the J end lost 3 bases, and 12 bases lay between the germline ends. This entry is derived from a study of T-cell reconstitution after alpha-beta-depleted transplantation in children. Unique molecular identifiers were incorporated into the prepared TCRbeta library. TCRdb ran MiXCR on the PCR reads and lists one entry per CDR3 protein. The sample has some 600,000 distinct CDR3 sequences, roughly 15% seen once. Sequenced material: PBMCs from the stem cell graft donor, taken from the stem cell graft. The genes are TRBV20-1 and TRBJ1-5; possibly TRBD1 for D (6 bases). The source of this sequence is a human donor who donated a stem cell graft to a child with acute myeloid leukemia. The CDR3 coding sequence is TGCAGTGCTAGTCGTGGACAGCCCAATCAGCCCCAGCATTTT. Its protein product is CSASRGQPNQPQHF.